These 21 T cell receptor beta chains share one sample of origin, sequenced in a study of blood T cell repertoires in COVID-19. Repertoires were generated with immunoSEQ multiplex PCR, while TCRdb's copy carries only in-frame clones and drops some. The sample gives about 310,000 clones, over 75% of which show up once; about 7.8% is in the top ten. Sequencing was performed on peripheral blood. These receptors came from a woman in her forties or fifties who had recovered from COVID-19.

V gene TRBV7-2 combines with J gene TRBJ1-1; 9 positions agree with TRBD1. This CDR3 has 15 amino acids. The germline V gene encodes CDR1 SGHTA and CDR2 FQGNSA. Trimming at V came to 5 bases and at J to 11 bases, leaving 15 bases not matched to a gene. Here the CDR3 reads CASSPRGTGWFWAFF. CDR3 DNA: TGTGCCAGCAGCCCCAGGGGGACAGGGTGGTTTTGGGCTTTCTTT.

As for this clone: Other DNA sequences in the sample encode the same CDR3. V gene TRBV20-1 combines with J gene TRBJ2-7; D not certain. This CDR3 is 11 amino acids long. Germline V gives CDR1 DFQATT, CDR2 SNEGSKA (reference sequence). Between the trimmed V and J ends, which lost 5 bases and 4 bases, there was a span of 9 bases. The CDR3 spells CSAPDNYEQYF. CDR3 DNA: TGCAGTGCTCCAGACAATTACGAGCAGTACTTC.

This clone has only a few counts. CDR3 loop: CSVVQDRGFPYEQYF. DNA of the CDR3: TGCAGCGTTGTTCAGGACAGGGGGTTTCCCTACGAGCAGTACTTC. The chain has TRBV29-1 and TRBJ2-7; TRBD1 matches 10 bases. V dropped 4 bases and J dropped 2; count of bases not matched to a gene: 8. CDR3 length: 15 residues. In germline, CDR1 is SQVTM, CDR2 ANQGSEA.

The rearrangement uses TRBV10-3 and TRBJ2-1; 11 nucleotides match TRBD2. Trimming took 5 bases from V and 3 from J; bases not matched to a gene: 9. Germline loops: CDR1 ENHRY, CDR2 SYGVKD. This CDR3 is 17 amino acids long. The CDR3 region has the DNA TGTGCCATCAGTTTTAATAGCGGGAGGGATTACTACAATGAGCAGTTCTTC. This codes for CAISFNSGRDYYNEQFF.

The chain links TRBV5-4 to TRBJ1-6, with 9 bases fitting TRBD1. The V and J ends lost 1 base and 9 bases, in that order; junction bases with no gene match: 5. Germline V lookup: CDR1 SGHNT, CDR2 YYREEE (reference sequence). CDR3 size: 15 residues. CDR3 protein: CASSLRDRASSPLHF. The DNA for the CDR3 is TGTGCCAGCAGCTTGAGGGACAGGGCAAGTTCACCCCTCCACTTT.

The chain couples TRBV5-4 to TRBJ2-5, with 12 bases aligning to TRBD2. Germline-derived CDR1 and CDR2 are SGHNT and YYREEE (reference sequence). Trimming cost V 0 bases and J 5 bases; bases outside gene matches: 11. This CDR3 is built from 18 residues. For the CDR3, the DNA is TGTGCCAGCAGCTTGGCTCGGTCTAGCGGGGGGGCCCGGGAGACCCAGTACTTC. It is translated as CASSLARSSGGARETQYF.

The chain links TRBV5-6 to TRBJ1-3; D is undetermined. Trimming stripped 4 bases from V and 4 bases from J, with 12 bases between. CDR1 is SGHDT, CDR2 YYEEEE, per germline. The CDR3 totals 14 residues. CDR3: CASSVTYGGNTIYF. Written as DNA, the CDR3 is TGTGCCAGCAGCGTTACTTACGGGGGAAACACCATATATTTT. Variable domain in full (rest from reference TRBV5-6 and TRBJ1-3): DAGVTQSPTHLIKTRGQQVTLRCSPKSGHDTVSWYQQALGQGPQFIFQYYEEEERQRGNFPDRFSGHQFPNYSSELNVNALLLGDSALYLCASSVTYGGNTIYFGEGSWLTVV.

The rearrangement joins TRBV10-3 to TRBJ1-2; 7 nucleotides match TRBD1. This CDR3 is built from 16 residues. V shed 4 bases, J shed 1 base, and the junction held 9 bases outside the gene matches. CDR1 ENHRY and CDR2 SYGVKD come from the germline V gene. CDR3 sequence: CAISGSGQFFNYGYTF. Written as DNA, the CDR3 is TGTGCCATCAGTGGGTCGGGACAGTTTTTTAACTATGGCTACACCTTC.

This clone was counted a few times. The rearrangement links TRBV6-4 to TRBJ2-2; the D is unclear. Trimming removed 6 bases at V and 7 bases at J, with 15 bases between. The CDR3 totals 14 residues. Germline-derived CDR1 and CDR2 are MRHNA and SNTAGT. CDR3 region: CASSPDPRIGELFF. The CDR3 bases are TGTGCCAGCAGCCCGGATCCGAGGATCGGGGAGCTGTTTTTT.

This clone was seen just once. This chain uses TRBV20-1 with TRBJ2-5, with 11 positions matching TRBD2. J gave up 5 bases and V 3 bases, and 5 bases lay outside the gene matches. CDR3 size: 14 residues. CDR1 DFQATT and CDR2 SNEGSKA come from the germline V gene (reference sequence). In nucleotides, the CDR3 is TGCAGTGCTAGTAATAGCGGGGGGGATGAGACCCAGTACTTC. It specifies CSASNSGGDETQYF.

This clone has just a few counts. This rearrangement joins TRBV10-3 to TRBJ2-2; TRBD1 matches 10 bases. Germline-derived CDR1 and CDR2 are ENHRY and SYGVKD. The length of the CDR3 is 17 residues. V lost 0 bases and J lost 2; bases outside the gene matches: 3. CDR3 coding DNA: TGTGCCATCAGTGAGTCCTTGACAGGGGGCAACACCGGGGAGCTGTTTTTT. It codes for CAISESLTGGNTGELFF.

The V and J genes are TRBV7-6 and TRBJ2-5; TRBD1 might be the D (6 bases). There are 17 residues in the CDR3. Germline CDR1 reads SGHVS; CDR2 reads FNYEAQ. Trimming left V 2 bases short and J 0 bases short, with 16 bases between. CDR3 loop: CASSLSPTSGDQETQYF. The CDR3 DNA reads TGTGCCAGCAGCTTAAGCCCCACGTCAGGGGACCAAGAGACCCAGTACTTC.

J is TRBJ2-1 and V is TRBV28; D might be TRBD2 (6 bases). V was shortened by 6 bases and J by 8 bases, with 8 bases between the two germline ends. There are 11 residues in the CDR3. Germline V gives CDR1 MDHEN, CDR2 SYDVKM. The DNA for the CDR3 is TGTGCCAGCAGGGGAGGCGATGAGCAGTTCTTC. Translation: CASRGGDEQFF.

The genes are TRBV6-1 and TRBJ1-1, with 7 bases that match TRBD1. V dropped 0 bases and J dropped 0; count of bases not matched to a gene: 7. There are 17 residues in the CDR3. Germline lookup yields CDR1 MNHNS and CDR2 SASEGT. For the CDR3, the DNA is TGTGCCAGCAGTGAAGCGCTTCTAGGGACAGTGAACACTGAAGCTTTCTTT. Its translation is CASSEALLGTVNTEAFF.

The chain's CDR3 is CASNSLAATDTQYF. As DNA, the CDR3 is TGTGCCAGTAATTCGCTAGCGGCCACAGATACGCAGTATTTT. The V call is TRBV19, the J call TRBJ2-3, with 7 bases matching TRBD2. The CDR3 consists of 14 residues. V trimming: 7 bases; J trimming: 2 bases; junction bases outside the gene matches: 6. CDR1 LNHDA and CDR2 SQIVND come from the germline V gene (reference sequence).

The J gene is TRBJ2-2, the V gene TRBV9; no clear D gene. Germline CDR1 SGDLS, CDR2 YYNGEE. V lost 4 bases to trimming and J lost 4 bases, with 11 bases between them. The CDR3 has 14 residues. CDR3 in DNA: TGTGCCAGCAGCCCGTTAACTTCCACCGGGGAGCTGTTTTTT. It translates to CASSPLTSTGELFF.

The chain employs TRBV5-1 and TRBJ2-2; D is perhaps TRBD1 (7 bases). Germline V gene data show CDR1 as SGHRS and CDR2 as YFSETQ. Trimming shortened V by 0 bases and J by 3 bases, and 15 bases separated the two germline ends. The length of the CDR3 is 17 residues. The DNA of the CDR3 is TGCGCCAGCAGCTTGGCTCCCGGCAGGGGGGACACCGGGGAGCTGTTTTTT. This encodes CASSLAPGRGDTGELFF.

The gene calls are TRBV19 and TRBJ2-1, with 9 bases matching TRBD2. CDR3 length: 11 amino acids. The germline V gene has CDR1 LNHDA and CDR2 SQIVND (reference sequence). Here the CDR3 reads CGTSVYNEQFF. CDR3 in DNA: TGTGGGACTAGCGTCTACAATGAGCAGTTCTTC.

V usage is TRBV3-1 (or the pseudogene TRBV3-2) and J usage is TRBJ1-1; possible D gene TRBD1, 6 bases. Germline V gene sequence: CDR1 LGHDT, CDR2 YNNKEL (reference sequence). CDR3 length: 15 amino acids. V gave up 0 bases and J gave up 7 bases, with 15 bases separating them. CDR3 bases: TGTGCCAGCAGCCAAGATGCGGGGGCGGGAAGTGAAGCTTTCTTT. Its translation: CASSQDAGAGSEAFF.

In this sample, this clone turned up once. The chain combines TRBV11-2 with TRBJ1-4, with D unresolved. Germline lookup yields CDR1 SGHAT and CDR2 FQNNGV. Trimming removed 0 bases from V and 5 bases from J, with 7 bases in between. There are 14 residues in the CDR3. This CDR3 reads CASSLDGLNEKLFF. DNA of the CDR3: TGTGCCAGCAGCTTAGATGGCTTAAATGAAAAACTGTTTTTT.

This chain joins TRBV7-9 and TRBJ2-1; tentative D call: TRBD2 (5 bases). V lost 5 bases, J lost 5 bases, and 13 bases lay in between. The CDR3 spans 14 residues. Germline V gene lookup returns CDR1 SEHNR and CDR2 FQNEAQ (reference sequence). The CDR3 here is CASSPSRQHNEQFF. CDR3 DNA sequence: TGTGCCAGCAGCCCTAGCCGTCAACACAATGAGCAGTTCTTC.